This TCR beta chain was identified during a study of molecular identifiers for immune sequencing clone quantification. In its sample, this clonotype was seen a few times. The naive CD8 libraries originated from between roughly 18,000 and 1,100,000 sorted cells and drew on 10%, 30% or 50% RNA. Library preparation followed earlier protocols using designated TCR primers. From the PCR reads, TCRdb called clonotypes with MiXCR, one entry per CDR3 protein. The table records 490,000 or so distinct CDR3 sequences, about a quarter of them present only once. The CDR3 extends over 15 amino acids. The rearrangement uses TRBV3-2 and TRBJ2-7; TRBD1 reflects the table's D call only, with no check against the DNA. TRBV3-2 is assigned pseudogene status. Sequenced sample: naive CD8+ T cells from blood, with Jurkat cell RNA spiked in. Sample subset: FACS-sorted CD8+CD4-CCR7+CD45RA+ naive T cells. This clonotype was obtained from a human donor in good health. Some libraries in this study had Jurkat cell RNA spiked in. CDR3 region: CASSQVFRDAYEQYF. The CDR3 DNA reads TGTGCCAGCAGCCAAGTGTTTAGGGACGCCTACGAGCAGTACTTC.